The TCR beta chain described here comes from a study of blood T cells in healthy people across ages. V was pared by 0 bases and J by 8 bases, with 12 bases between. Germline CDR1 reads SGHRS; CDR2 reads YFSETQ. CDR3 size: 14 residues. Together with a sample-barcoded 5' primer, a J-beta primer mix was included in a second PCR lasting roughly 6 to 12 cycles. TCRdb re-analysed the 5' RACE reads in MiXCR, keeping a single row per CDR3 protein. In the table there are over 750,000 distinct CDR3 sequences, roughly 25% of which are singletons. These data also formed part of another study, on T cells of mothers and their children. In that study: Overlap ran slightly, non-significantly higher for related than unrelated mother-child pairs.

Specimen: blood. This TCR was sampled from a boy between 10 and 17 years old in good health. The chain is built from TRBV5-1 and TRBJ2-1; D possibly corresponds to TRBD2 (6 bases). The CDR3 DNA is TGCGCCAGCAGCTTGGGGTCCCTAGCGCATGAGCAGTTCTTC. Its protein is CASSLGSLAHEQFF.